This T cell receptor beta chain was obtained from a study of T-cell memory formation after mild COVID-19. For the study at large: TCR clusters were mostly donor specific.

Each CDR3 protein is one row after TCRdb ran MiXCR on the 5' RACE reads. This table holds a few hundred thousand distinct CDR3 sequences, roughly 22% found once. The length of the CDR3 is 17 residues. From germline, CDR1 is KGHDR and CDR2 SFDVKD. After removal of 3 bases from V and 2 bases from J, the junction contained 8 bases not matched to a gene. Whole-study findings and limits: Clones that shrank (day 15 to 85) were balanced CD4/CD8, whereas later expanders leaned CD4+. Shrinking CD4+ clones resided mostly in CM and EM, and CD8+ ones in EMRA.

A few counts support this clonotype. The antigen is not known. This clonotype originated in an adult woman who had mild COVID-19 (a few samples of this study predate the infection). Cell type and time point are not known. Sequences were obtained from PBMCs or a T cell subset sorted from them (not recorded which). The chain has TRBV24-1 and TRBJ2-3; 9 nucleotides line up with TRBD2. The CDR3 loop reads CATSDVGLAGITDTQYF. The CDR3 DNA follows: TGTGCCACCAGTGATGTGGGACTAGCTGGGATCACAGATACGCAGTATTTT.